One TCR beta chain is described in this entry. Its antigen is as yet unknown. This sample was included in a study of identifying expanded T cells in peripheral blood. This table comes from immunoSEQ multiplex PCR, and its TCRdb copy is limited to in-frame clones, with some not included. Counted here are more than 85,000 clones, 88% occurring once; the ten biggest clones make up just under 8.5%. Healthy donors had no documented immune events, such as infections, while sampled. The CDR3 contains 17 residues. Study findings and constraints: Technical replicates showed around 1.3 changed clones; around two weeks 15 to 20; four weeks 19.

The chain uses TRBV21-1 and TRBJ2-1; the tabulated D call, TRBD2, remains unverified against the DNA. TRBV21-1 is shown as a pseudogene. The material sequenced was blood. The TCR originated in a person between 18 and 70 years old in good health. This CDR3 reads CASSSPRGRENYNEQFF. The CDR3 region has the DNA TGTGCCAGCAGCTCCCCCCGCGGGAGGGAGAACTACAATGAGCAGTTCTTC.